The 8 T cell receptor beta chains in this list originate from one sample, sequenced in a study of response to subunit inactivated influenza vaccine. Each CDR3 protein gets one entry after TCRdb re-called the RT-PCR reads with MiXCR. The sample holds a few hundred thousand distinct CDR3 sequences; 12% are singletons and the top ten take approximately 8.4%. The material sequenced was non-naive T cells sorted from PBMCs, taken around 14 days before vaccination. The receptors come from a man aged 45-65 years who received an inactivated influenza vaccine.

The rearrangement links TRBV4-1 to TRBJ2-5, with D possibly TRBD1 on 5 matching bases. Germline V gives CDR1 MGHRA, CDR2 YSYEKL. The CDR3 is 16 amino acids. The V gene lost 1 base and the J gene lost 1 base, with 13 bases spanning the gap. The CDR3 here is CASSQGGTGIQETQYF. In DNA, the CDR3 is TGCGCCAGCAGCCAAGGAGGTACAGGTATCCAAGAGACCCAGTACTTC.

This clonotype was observed a handful of times. J is TRBJ1-6 and V is TRBV28, with D hard to call. The germline V gene has CDR1 MDHEN and CDR2 SYDVKM. The germline V and J ends were trimmed by 5 bases and 7 bases, with 6 bases remaining between them. The CDR3 has 12 residues. The CDR3 loop is CASSRRNSPLHF. The CDR3 bases are TGTGCCAGCAGTCGCAGAAATTCACCCCTCCACTTT.

This clonotype was detected a few times. The chain joins TRBV12-3 or TRBV12-4 to TRBJ2-1; D may be TRBD2 (5 bases). The CDR3 sequence is 12 residues long. Trimming removed 6 bases at V and 10 bases at J, with 13 bases between. CDR3 DNA: TGTGCCAGCAGAGATGTCGGGGAGGAGCAGTTCTTC. Translated: CASRDVGEEQFF.

Many counts were recorded for this clonotype. This chain links TRBV5-5 with TRBJ2-3, with D unresolved. The germline V gene has CDR1 SGHKS and CDR2 YYEKEE (reference sequence). Trimming removed 2 bases at V and 4 bases at J, with 14 bases between. There are 15 residues in the CDR3. Here the CDR3 DNA reads TGTGCCAGCAGCTTCCCCCCGGTGCGGTCAGATACGCAGTATTTT. Residues: CASSFPPVRSDTQYF.

V usage is TRBV20-1 and J usage is TRBJ2-7, with D uncertain. The CDR3 sequence is 11 residues long. Trimming left V 7 bases short and J 3 bases short, with 10 bases between. The V gene's germline CDR1 is DFQATT and CDR2 SNEGSKA (reference sequence). CDR3 sequence reads: CSGNKVYEQYF. The CDR3 DNA is TGCAGTGGAAACAAAGTCTACGAGCAGTACTTC.

The chain joins TRBV20-1 to TRBJ1-4; D gene uncertain. V lost 2 bases, J lost 0 bases, and 7 bases lay in between. The CDR3 runs to 14 residues. Germline V gene lookup returns CDR1 DFQATT and CDR2 SNEGSKA (reference sequence). Here the CDR3 DNA reads TGCAGTGCTAGAAAAGGGACAACTAATGAAAAACTGTTTTTT. Its protein product is CSARKGTTNEKLFF.

The table lists this clonotype with a few counts. The chain combines TRBV7-2 with TRBJ2-7, with D perhaps TRBD1 or TRBD2 (5 bases each). V was shortened by 0 bases and J by 6 bases, with 12 bases between the two germline ends. CDR1 and CDR2 from the germline V gene are SGHTA and FQGNSA. CDR3 length: 14 amino acids. CDR3 sequence reads: CASSLASQGPEQYF. The CDR3 coding sequence is TGTGCCAGCAGCTTAGCGTCGCAGGGACCCGAGCAGTACTTC.

The chain is built from TRBV18 and TRBJ2-1; 8 positions agree with TRBD1. Germline V gene sequence: CDR1 KGHSH, CDR2 LQKENI. Trimming removed 5 bases from V and 5 bases from J; junction bases left unmatched: 8. CDR3 size: 15 residues. This CDR3 reads CASSARDRTNNEQFF. CDR3 sequence (DNA): TGTGCCAGCTCAGCCCGGGACAGGACAAACAATGAGCAGTTCTTC.